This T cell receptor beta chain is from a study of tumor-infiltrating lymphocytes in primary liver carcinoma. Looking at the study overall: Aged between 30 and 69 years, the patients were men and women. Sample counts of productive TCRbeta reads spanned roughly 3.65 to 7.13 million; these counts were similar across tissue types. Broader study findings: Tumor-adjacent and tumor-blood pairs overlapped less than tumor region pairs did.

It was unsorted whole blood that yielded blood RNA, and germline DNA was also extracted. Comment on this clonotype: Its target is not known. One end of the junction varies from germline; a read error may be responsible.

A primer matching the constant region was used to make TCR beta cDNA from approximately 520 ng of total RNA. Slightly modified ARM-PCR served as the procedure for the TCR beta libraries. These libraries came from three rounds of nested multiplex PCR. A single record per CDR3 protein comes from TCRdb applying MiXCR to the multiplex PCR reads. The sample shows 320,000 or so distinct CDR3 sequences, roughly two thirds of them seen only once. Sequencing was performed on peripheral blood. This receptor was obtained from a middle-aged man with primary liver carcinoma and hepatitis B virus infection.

CDR3 residues: CVWIGSGRPINSGELFF. In DNA, the CDR3 is TGTGTCTGGATTGGTAGCGGGAGGCCGATAAACTCCGGGGAGCTGTTTTTT. J is TRBJ2-2 and V is TRBV30; 10 bases match TRBD2. The CDR3 spans 17 residues. CDR1 GTSNPN and CDR2 SVGIG come from the germline V gene (reference sequence). Looking up the rest from reference TRBV30 and TRBJ2-2 gives the full variable domain: SQTIHQWPATLVQPVGSPLSLECTVEGTSNPNLYWYRQAAGRGLQLLFYSVGIGQISSEVPQNLSASRPQDRQFILSSKKLLLSDSGFYLCVWIGSGRPINSGELFFGEGSRLTVL.